This TCR beta chain originates from a study of shared clonotypes between healthy human individuals. Libraries were prepared by immunoSEQ multiplex PCR; TCRdb keeps only in-frame clonotypes and omits some of them. The sample includes about 1.1 million clones, 60% to 80% of them seen just once. Study-level findings and limits: Donor clonotype sharing was expected to depend on sequencing depth. With a handful of donors compared, roughly 5% of naive CD4 clonotypes were shared.

There are 16 residues in the CDR3. V was pared by 3 bases and J by 2 bases, with 9 bases of the junction left unmatched. Germline CDR1 SGDLS, CDR2 YYNGEE. Turning to this clone: Its antigen is not identified.

This clonotype was sampled from a man aged 18 to 30 in good health. Some clones in this sample may be carry-over from other donors' samples. Sequencing was performed on memory CD4+ T cells from PBMCs. Subset reported: CD45RA-negative fraction. The chain employs TRBV9 and TRBJ2-5; 8 nucleotides align to TRBD1. The CDR3 spells CASSAHGTGGQETQYF. CDR3 DNA: TGTGCCAGCAGCGCACACGGGACAGGCGGACAAGAGACCCAGTACTTC. Supplemented by reference TRBV9 and TRBJ2-5, the full variable domain reads DSGVTQTPKHLITATGQRVTLRCSPRSGDLSVYWYQQSLDQGLQFLIQYYNGEERAKGNILERFSAQQFPDLHSELNLSSLELGDSALYFCASSAHGTGGQETQYFGPGTRLLVL.